The clone carrying this TCR beta chain has only a few counts. The data originate from a study of beta chain features in type 1 diabetes. The authors reverse transcribed all of the isolated RNA, so sequencing captured expressed TCRB transcripts. TCRdb's table, derived via immunoSEQ multiplex PCR, lists solely in-frame clones and lacks some. The sample lists more than 300,000 clones, more than 13% occurring once. Sequencing was carried out using naive CD4+ T cells from blood. This sequence originates from a woman aged 18-29 years in good health.

The DNA of the CDR3 is TGTGCCAGCAGTACCCTTGGGGGGAAGCAGTTCTTC. This codes for CASSTLGGKQFF. This rearrangement joins TRBV25-1 to TRBJ2-1, with D tentatively TRBD2 (6 bases). The V gene lost 5 bases and the J gene lost 11 bases, with 13 bases spanning the gap. Germline CDR1 reads MGHDK; CDR2 reads SYGVNS. The CDR3 spans 12 residues.